This T cell receptor beta chain derives from a study of blood T cells in healthy people across ages. General study points: It was held that diversity estimates obtained from one million T cells represented underestimates. It was not possible, with unsorted PBMCs, to conclusively compare naive and antigen-experienced cells.

A second 7 to 11 cycle PCR used barcoded and J-beta primers. TCRdb recomputed calls from the 5' RACE reads with MiXCR, one row per CDR3 protein. The data contain 650,000 or so distinct CDR3 sequences, 52% of them seen just once; the ten biggest clones take up roughly 14%. Extraction yielded at least 5 micrograms of total RNA per sample. The CDR3 runs to 14 residues. The V end was cut by 0 bases, the J end by 5 bases, with 8 bases between. Germline values: CDR1 SGHRS, CDR2 YFSETQ. About this clonotype itself: Its antigen remains unknown.

The chain couples TRBV5-1 to TRBJ1-4; no clear D. This clonotype was obtained from a woman at least 80 years old in good health. Sequences were obtained from blood. The CDR3 loop reads CASSLGGANEKLFF. The CDR3, as DNA: TGCGCCAGCAGCTTGGGGGGAGCGAATGAAAAACTGTTTTTT.